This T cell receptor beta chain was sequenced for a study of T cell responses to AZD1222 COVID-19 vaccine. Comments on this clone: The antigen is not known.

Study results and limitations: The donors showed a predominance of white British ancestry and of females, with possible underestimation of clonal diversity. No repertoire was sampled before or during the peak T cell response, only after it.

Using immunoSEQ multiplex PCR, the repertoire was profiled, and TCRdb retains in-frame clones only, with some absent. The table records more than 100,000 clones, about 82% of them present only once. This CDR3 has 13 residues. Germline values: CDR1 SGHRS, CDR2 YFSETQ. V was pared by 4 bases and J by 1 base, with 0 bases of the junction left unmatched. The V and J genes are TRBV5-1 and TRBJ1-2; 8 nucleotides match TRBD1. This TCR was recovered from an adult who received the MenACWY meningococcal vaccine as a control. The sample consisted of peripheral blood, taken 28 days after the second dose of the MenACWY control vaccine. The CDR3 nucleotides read TGCGCCAGCAGCACAGGGGGTAACTATGGCTACACCTTC. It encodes CASSTGGNYGYTF.